Shown below are 8 T cell receptor beta chains from a single sample sequenced in a study of blood T cells in healthy people across ages. Next came a second PCR, run for about 6 to 12 cycles, which used a sample-barcoded 5' primer along with a J-beta primer mix. From the 5' RACE reads, TCRdb called clonotypes with MiXCR, one entry per CDR3 protein. Of about 650,000 distinct CDR3 sequences listed, over 40% are singletons. What was sequenced was blood. The receptors come from a woman at least 80 years old in good health.

The V call is TRBV29-1, the J call TRBJ2-1, with D hard to call. The closer fit of TRBJ2-7 to the DNA end suggests the J call may be wrong. From germline, CDR1 is SQVTM and CDR2 ANQGSEA. The CDR3 runs to 14 residues. This chain's CDR3 is CSVDGRSSYNEQYF. Written as DNA, the CDR3 is TGCAGCGTTGACGGGCGGAGCTCCTACAATGAGCAGTACTTC.

J is TRBJ2-7 and V is TRBV4-2; D not certain. The CDR3 length is 14 residues. CDR1 LGHNA and CDR2 YNFKEQ come from the germline V gene. The V and J ends lost 3 bases and 7 bases respectively, with 16 bases between them. CDR3 nucleotide sequence: TGTGCCAGCAGCCACCAGCGCCCTGGGTGGGAGCAGTACTTC. It translates to CASSHQRPGWEQYF.

This clonotype was observed many times. The chain uses TRBV30 and TRBJ2-5; D not certain. The CDR3 extends over 13 amino acids. CDR1 and CDR2 (germline): GTSNPN, SVGIG (reference sequence). The V end lost 4 bases, the J end lost 0 bases, and 9 bases lay between the germline ends. In nucleotides, the CDR3 is TGTGCCTGGACCCAGATTTACCAAGAGACCCAGTACTTC. The encoded protein is CAWTQIYQETQYF.

The chain carries TRBV5-1 and TRBJ2-2; D is possibly TRBD1 (6 bases). Trimming pared 2 bases from V and 3 bases from J, leaving 8 bases between. The germline V gene encodes CDR1 SGHRS and CDR2 YFSETQ. The CDR3 spans 14 residues. This CDR3 reads CASSFGQYTGELFF. The CDR3 nucleotides read TGCGCCAGCAGCTTTGGACAGTACACCGGGGAGCTGTTTTTT.

This chain connects TRBV6-6 to TRBJ1-4; D unclear. CDR1 is MNHNY and CDR2 is SVGAGI in the germline V gene (reference sequence). Trimming removed 7 bases at V and 7 bases at J, with 16 bases between. This CDR3 has 14 residues. The CDR3 is CASNTGGLGEKLFF. DNA for the CDR3: TGTGCCAGCAATACTGGTGGGCTTGGTGAAAAACTGTTTTTT.

Points on this clonotype: Mismatch with germline at one junction end may stem from a read error. V and J are TRBV27 and TRBJ2-7; TRBD2 might be the D (6 bases). The length of the CDR3 is 14 residues. The germline V gene encodes CDR1 MNHEY and CDR2 SMNVEV (reference sequence). The CDR3 coding sequence is TGTGCCAGCAGTGTATCGGGGGACTGCCACGAGCAGTACTTC. It translates to CASSVSGDCHEQYF.

In this sample, this clonotype turned up many times. The chain has TRBV12-5 and TRBJ2-1; 10 nucleotides align to TRBD2. V dropped 7 bases and J dropped 6; count of bases not matched to a gene: 9. The CDR3 consists of 15 residues. Germline V gene sequence: CDR1 LGHNT, CDR2 FRNRAP. The CDR3 sequence: CASAPSSGSTNEQFF. Written as DNA, the CDR3 is TGTGCTAGTGCCCCCTCTAGCGGGAGCACCAATGAGCAGTTCTTC.

Ten or more counts support this clonotype. The chain is built from TRBV4-1 and TRBJ1-5; D not certain. This CDR3 is built from 15 residues. Germline values: CDR1 MGHRA, CDR2 YSYEKL. V lost 7 bases, J lost 2 bases, and 15 bases lay in between. The CDR3, as DNA: TGCGCCAGCACCAGCAGTACGGGAGGCAATCAGCCCCAGCATTTT. It codes for CASTSSTGGNQPQHF.